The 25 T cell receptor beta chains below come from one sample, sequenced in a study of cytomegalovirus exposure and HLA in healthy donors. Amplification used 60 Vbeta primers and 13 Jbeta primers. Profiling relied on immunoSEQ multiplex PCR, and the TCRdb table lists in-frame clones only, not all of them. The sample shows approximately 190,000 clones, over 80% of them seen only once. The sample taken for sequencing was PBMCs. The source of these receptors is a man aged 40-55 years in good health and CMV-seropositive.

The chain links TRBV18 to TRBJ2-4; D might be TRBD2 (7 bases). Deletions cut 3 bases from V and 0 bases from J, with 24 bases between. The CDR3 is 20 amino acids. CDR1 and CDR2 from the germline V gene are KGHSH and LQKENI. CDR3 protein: CASSPPWGGASSLAKNIQYF. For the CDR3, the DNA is TGTGCCAGCTCACCCCCCTGGGGGGGGGCCTCATCTTTAGCCAAAAACATTCAGTACTTC.

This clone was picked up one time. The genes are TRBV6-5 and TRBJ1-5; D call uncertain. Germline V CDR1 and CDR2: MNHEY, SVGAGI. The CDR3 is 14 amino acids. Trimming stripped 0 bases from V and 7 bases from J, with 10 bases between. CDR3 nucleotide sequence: TGTGCCAGCAGTTACTCGGGAGGGCAACAGCCCCAGCATTTT. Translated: CASSYSGGQQPQHF.

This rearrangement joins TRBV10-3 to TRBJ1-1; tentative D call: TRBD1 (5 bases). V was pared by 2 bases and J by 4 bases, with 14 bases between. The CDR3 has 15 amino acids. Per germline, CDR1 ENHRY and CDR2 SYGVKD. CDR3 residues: CAISEQDPGSTEAFF. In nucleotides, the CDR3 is TGTGCCATCAGTGAGCAAGATCCAGGGTCCACTGAAGCTTTCTTT.

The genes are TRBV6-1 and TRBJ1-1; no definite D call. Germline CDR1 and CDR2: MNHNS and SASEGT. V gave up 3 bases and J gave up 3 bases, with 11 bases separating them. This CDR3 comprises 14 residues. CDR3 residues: CASSEAHIYTEAFF. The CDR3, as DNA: TGTGCCAGCAGTGAGGCACACATATACACTGAAGCTTTCTTT.

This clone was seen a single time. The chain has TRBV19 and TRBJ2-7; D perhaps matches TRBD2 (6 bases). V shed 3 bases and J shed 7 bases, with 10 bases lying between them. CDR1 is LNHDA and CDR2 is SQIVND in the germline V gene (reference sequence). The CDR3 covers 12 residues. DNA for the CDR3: TGTGCCAGTAGTATTTGGGGGAGGGAGCAGTACTTC. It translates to CASSIWGREQYF. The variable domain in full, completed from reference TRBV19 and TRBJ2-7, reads DGGITQSPKYLFRKEGQNVTLSCEQNLNHDAMYWYRQDPGQGLRLIYYSQIVNDFQKGDIAEGYSVSREKKESFPLTVTSAQKNPTAFYLCASSIWGREQYFGPGTRLTVT.

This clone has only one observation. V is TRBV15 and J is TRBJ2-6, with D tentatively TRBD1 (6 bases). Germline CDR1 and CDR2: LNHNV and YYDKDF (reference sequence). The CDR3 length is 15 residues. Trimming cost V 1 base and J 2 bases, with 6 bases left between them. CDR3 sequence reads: CATSRGDTGANVLTF. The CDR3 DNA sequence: TGTGCCACCAGCAGAGGGGACACTGGGGCCAACGTCCTGACTTTC. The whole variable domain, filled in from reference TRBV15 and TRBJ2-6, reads DAMVIQNPRYQVTQFGKPVTLSCSQTLNHNVMYWYQQKSSQAPKLLFHYYDKDFNNEADTPDNFQSRRPNTSFCFLDIRSPGLGDTAMYLCATSRGDTGANVLTFGAGSRLTVL.

The CDR3 here is CASSDVLAGSGEQYF. The DNA for the CDR3 is TGTGCCAGCAGTGATGTACTAGCGGGAAGTGGCGAGCAGTACTTC. V is TRBV2 and J is TRBJ2-5; 10 nucleotides line up with TRBD2. The DNA end is more similar to TRBJ2-7, so the J call may be wrong. This CDR3 is built from 15 residues. Germline CDR1 is SNHLY and CDR2 is FYNNEI.

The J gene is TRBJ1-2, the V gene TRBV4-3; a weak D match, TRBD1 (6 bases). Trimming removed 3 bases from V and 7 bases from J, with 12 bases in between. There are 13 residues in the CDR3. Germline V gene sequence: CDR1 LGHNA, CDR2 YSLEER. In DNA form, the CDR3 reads TGCGCCAGCAGCCAGGGCGGACAGATTGGCTACACCTTC. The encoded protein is CASSQGGQIGYTF.

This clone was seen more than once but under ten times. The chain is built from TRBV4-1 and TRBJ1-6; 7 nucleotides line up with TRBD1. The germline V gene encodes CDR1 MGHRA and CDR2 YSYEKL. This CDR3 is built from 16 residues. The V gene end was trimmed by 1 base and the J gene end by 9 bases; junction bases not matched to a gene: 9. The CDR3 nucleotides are TGCGCCAGCAGCCAAGGGATGGGGGCAGGGGGTTCACCCCTCCACTTT. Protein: CASSQGMGAGGSPLHF.

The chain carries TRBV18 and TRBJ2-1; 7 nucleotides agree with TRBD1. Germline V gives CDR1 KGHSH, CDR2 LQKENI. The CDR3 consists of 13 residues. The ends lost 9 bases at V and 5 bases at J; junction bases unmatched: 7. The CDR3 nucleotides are TGTGCCAGTGACGAGGGACAGCACAATGAGCAGTTCTTC. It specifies CASDEGQHNEQFF.

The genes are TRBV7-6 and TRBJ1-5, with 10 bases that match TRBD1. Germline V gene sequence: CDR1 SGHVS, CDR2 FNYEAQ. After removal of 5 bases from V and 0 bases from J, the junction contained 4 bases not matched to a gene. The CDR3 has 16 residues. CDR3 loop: CASSPGTGASNQPQHF. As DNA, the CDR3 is TGTGCCAGCAGCCCAGGGACAGGGGCTAGCAATCAGCCCCAGCATTTT.

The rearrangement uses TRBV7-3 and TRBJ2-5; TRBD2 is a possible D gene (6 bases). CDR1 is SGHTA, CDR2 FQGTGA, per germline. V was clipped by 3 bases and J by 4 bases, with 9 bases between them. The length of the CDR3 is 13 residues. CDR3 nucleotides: TGTGCCAGCAGCTTTCGGCGGGGAGAGACCCAGTACTTC. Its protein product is CASSFRRGETQYF.

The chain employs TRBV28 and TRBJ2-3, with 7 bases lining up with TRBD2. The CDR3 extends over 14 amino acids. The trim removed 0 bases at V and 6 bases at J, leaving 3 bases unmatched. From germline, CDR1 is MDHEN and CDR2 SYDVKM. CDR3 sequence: CASSLWGGLDTQYF. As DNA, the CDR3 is TGTGCCAGCAGTTTATGGGGGGGGTTGGATACGCAGTATTTT.

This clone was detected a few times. This CDR3 is CASRDRGQEQYF. The CDR3 coding sequence is TGTGCCAGCAGAGACAGGGGGCAGGAGCAGTACTTC. The J gene is TRBJ2-7, the V gene TRBV28, with TRBD1 matching over 10 bases. The V segment lost 6 bases and the J segment 7 bases; nucleotides outside the gene matches: 3. CDR3 length equals 12 residues. Germline-derived CDR1 and CDR2 are MDHEN and SYDVKM.

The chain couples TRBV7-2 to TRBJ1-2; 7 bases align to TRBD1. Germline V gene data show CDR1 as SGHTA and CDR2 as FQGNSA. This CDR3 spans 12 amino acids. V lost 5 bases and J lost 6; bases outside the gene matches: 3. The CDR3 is CASSTTGNGYTF. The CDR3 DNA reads TGTGCCAGCAGCACGACAGGGAATGGCTACACCTTC.

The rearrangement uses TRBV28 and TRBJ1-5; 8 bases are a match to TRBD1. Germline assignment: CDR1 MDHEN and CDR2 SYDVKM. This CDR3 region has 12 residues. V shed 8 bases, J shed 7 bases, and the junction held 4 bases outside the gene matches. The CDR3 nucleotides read TGTGCCAGCGGCTCAGGGGGCCAGCCCCAGCATTTT. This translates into CASGSGGQPQHF.

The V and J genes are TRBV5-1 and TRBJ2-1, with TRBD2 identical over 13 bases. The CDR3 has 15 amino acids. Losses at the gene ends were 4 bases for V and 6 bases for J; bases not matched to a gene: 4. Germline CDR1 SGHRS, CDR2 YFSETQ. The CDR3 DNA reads TGCGCCAGCAGCCCGACTAGCGGGGGGCTCAATGAGCAGTTCTTC. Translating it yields CASSPTSGGLNEQFF.

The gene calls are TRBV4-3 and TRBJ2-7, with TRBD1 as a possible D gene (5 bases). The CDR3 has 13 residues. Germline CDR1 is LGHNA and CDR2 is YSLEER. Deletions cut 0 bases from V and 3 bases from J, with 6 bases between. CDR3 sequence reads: CASSQDQGYEQYF. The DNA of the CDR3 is TGCGCCAGCAGCCAAGATCAGGGCTACGAGCAGTACTTC.

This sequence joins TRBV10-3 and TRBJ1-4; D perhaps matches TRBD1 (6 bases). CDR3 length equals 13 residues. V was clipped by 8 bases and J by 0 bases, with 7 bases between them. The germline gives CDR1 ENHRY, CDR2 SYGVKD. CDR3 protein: CAIRTATNEKLFF. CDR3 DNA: TGTGCCATCCGGACAGCAACTAATGAAAAACTGTTTTTT.

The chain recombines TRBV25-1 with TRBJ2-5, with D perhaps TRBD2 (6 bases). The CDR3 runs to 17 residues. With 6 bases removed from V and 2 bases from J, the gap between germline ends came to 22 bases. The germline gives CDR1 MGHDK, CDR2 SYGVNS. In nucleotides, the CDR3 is TGTGCCAGCAGGGAGGGCGGGCACGGGGTTTTGCAAGAGACCCAGTACTTC. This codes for CASREGGHGVLQETQYF.

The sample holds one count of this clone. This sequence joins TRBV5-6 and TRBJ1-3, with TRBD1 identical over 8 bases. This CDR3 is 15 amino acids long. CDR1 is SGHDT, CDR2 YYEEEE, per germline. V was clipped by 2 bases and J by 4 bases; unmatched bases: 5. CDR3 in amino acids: CASSLTGGSGNTIYF. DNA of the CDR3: TGTGCCAGCAGCTTAACAGGGGGGTCCGGAAACACCATATATTTT. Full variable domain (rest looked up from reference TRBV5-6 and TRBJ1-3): DAGVTQSPTHLIKTRGQQVTLRCSPKSGHDTVSWYQQALGQGPQFIFQYYEEEERQRGNFPDRFSGHQFPNYSSELNVNALLLGDSALYLCASSLTGGSGNTIYFGEGSWLTVV.

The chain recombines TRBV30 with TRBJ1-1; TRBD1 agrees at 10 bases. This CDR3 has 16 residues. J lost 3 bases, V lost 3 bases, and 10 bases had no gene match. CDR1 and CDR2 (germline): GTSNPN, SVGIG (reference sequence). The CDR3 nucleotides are TGTGCCTGGAGGGTCTTCGGGACAGGGGTCCACACTGAAGCTTTCTTT. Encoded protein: CAWRVFGTGVHTEAFF. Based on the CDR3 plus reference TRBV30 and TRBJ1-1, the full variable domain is SQTIHQWPATLVQPVGSPLSLECTVEGTSNPNLYWYRQAAGRGLQLLFYSVGIGQISSEVPQNLSASRPQDRQFILSSKKLLLSDSGFYLCAWRVFGTGVHTEAFFGQGTRLTVV.

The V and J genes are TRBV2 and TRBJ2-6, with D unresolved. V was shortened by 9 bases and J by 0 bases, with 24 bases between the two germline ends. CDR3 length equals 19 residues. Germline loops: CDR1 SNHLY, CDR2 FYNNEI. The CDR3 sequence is CASTAPGDSNFSGANVLTF. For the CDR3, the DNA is TGTGCCAGTACCGCCCCCGGAGATTCCAATTTCTCTGGGGCCAACGTCCTGACTTTC. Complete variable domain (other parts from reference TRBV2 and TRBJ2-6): EPEVTQTPSHQVTQMGQEVILRCVPISNHLYFYWYRQILGQKVEFLVSFYNNEISEKSEIFDDQFSVERPDGSNFTLKIRSTKLEDSAMYFCASTAPGDSNFSGANVLTFGAGSRLTVL.

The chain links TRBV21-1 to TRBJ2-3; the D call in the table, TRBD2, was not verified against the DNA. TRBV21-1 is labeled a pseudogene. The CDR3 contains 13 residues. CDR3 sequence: CASSFGGTDTQYF. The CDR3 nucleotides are TGTGCCAGCAGCTTCGGAGGTACAGATACGCAGTATTTT.

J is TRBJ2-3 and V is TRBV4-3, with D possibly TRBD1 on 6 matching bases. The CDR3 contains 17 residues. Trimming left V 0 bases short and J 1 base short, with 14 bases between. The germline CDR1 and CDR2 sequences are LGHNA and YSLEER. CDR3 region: CASSQEIASGGTDTQYF. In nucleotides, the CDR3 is TGCGCCAGCAGCCAAGAAATAGCCTCAGGGGGCACAGATACGCAGTATTTT.